Here is one T cell receptor beta chain with its context. RNA transcripts yielded amplified TCR beta CDR3 regions. Amplification began with first-round RT-PCR using HTBI primers, then second-round multiplex PCR was performed. One entry per CDR3 protein, called by TCRdb with MiXCR from the multiplex PCR reads. Of some 47,000 distinct CDR3 sequences listed, less than 65% are singletons. These data originate in a study of Graves' ophthalmopathy and Graves' hyperthyroidism. V lost 1 base, J lost 3 bases, and 7 bases lay in between. CDR1 and CDR2 (germline): SNHLY, FYNNEI. CDR3 size: 14 residues. The sample was peripheral blood. This chain links TRBV2 with TRBJ1-5; no definite D call. This receptor was obtained from an adult man with Graves' ophthalmopathy. The CDR3 loop reads CASSEGAVNQPQHF. In nucleotides, the CDR3 is TGTGCCAGCAGTGAAGGGGCAGTCAATCAGCCCCAGCATTTT.